Listed below are T cell receptor beta chains from one sample, sequenced in a study of Ad26.COV2.S vaccination and SARS-CoV-2 variants. Only in-frame clones appear in the TCRdb table, and some are missing; sequencing was by immunoSEQ multiplex PCR. Here the sample spans more than 350,000 clones, around 90% being singletons. Material: peripheral blood, obtained in a trial of Ad26.COV2.S vaccine versus placebo. Receptor source: a person aged 18-60 years who received the Ad26.COV2.S COVID-19 vaccine or a placebo. The CDR3 runs from the conserved cysteine through the conserved F or W. The D gene is left open where the match is weak. The size field is filled for only some rows; it gives once, few, many or a size class.

V	J	size	D	CDR3	DNA
TRBV24-1	TRBJ2-3	NA	NA	CATSVSWGTTTDTQYF	TGTGCCACCAGTGTATCGTGGGGAACCACCACAGATACGCAGTATTTT
TRBV30	TRBJ1-2	NA	NA	CAWRSGRRYGYTF	TGTGCCTGGAGGAGTGGCAGGAGATATGGCTACACCTTC
TRBV19	TRBJ1-1	NA	NA	CATRQAGGNTEAFF	TGTGCCACCAGACAGGCCGGGGGTAACACTGAAGCTTTCTTT
TRBV29-1	TRBJ2-7	NA	NA	CSVTATSHEQYF	TGCAGCGTTACTGCCACTAGCCACGAGCAGTACTTC
TRBV19	TRBJ1-5	NA	NA	CASSLRDYGAQPQHF	TGTGCCAGTAGTCTAAGGGACTATGGAGCACAGCCCCAGCATTTT
TRBV19	TRBJ2-1	NA	NA	CASSIDAGLSSYNEQFF	TGTGCCAGTAGTATAGATGCGGGCCTTAGCTCCTACAATGAGCAGTTCTTC
TRBV10-3	TRBJ2-4	once	TRBD1	CAISGDRVIQYF	TGTGCCATCAGTGGTGACAGGGTAATTCAGTACTTC
TRBV18	TRBJ1-5	NA	NA	CASSPGEDQPQHF	TGTGCCAGCTCACCCGGTGAAGATCAGCCCCAGCATTTT
TRBV6-1	TRBJ1-5	NA	NA	CASSDTSNQPQHF	TGTGCCAGCAGTGACACCAGCAATCAGCCCCAGCATTTT
TRBV6-2/TRBV6-3	TRBJ1-1	NA	NA	CASSYGPSEAFF	TGTGCCAGCAGTTACGGTCCCAGCGAAGCTTTCTTT
TRBV18	TRBJ1-4	NA	TRBD1	CASSTNPGQGVREKLFF	TGTGCCAGCTCAACAAACCCGGGACAGGGGGTACGAGAAAAACTGTTTTTT
TRBV21-1	TRBJ1-4	few	NA	CASSTRTLNEKLFF	TGTGCCAGCAGCACTCGGACGCTCAATGAAAAACTGTTTTTT
TRBV5-1	TRBJ2-2	NA	TRBD2	CASTGTSGVGELFF	TGCGCCAGCACAGGGACTAGCGGGGTCGGGGAGCTGTTTTTT
TRBV7-2	TRBJ2-2	NA	TRBD2	CASSSRAGGGTGELFF	TGTGCCAGCAGCTCTCGAGCGGGAGGTGGCACCGGGGAGCTGTTTTTT
TRBV19	TRBJ2-1	NA	TRBD1	CASSQSGTGPFF	TGTGCCAGTAGCCAGTCCGGGACAGGTCCGTTCTTC
TRBV2	TRBJ1-1	NA	TRBD1	CASSTGGLTEAFF	TGTGCCAGCAGTACAGGGGGCCTTACTGAAGCTTTCTTT
TRBV5-5	TRBJ2-4	NA	NA	CASSLFLQSAKNIQYF	TGTGCCAGCAGCTTGTTTCTCCAATCAGCCAAAAACATTCAGTACTTC
TRBV6-9	TRBJ2-2	NA	NA	CASSPPGDTGELFF	TGTGCCAGCAGCCCTCCAGGGGACACCGGGGAGCTGTTTTTT
TRBV12-3/TRBV12-4	TRBJ2-7	NA	NA	CASRTNTYEQYF	TGTGCCAGCAGGACAAATACCTACGAGCAGTACTTC
TRBV6-5	TRBJ2-2	NA	NA	CASTTPPQGTGELFF	TGTGCCAGCACCACCCCTCCCCAGGGGACCGGGGAGCTGTTTTTT
TRBV5-4	TRBJ2-5	NA	NA	CASSLGVREETQYF	TGTGCCAGCAGCTTGGGCGTCAGGGAAGAGACCCAGTACTTC
TRBV13	TRBJ2-2	NA	NA	CASSPGHLNTGELFF	TGTGCCAGCAGCCCGGGACACCTGAACACCGGGGAGCTGTTTTTT
TRBV10-3	TRBJ1-1	NA	NA	CATLLSLNTEAFF	TGTGCCACCTTATTATCTCTGAACACTGAAGCTTTCTTT
TRBV5-1	TRBJ2-5	NA	NA	CASSLAPTATKETQYF	TGCGCCAGCAGCTTGGCCCCAACAGCGACCAAAGAGACCCAGTACTTC
TRBV5-8	TRBJ2-1	NA	TRBD2	CASSFRGGAGNEQFF	TGTGCCAGCAGCTTTCGGGGGGGAGCGGGGAATGAGCAGTTCTTC
TRBV18	TRBJ2-2	NA	NA	CASSGSVVGVNPTGELFF	TGTGCCAGCTCGGGTTCCGTTGTGGGGGTGAACCCCACCGGGGAGCTGTTTTTT
TRBV28	TRBJ2-1	NA	TRBD2	CASSLYSSGLRYNEQFF	TGTGCCAGCAGTTTATACTCTAGCGGACTACGCTACAATGAGCAGTTCTTC
TRBV10-3	TRBJ2-5	NA	NA	CAISESRRETQYF	TGTGCCATCAGTGAGTCCAGAAGGGAGACCCAGTACTTC
TRBV11-1	TRBJ2-7	once	NA	CASSSFIGASYEQYF	TGTGCCAGCAGCTCGTTCATAGGGGCCTCCTACGAGCAGTACTTC
TRBV7-8	TRBJ1-5	NA	NA	CASSLVIGASNQPQHF	TGTGCCAGCAGCTTAGTAATCGGGGCCAGCAATCAGCCCCAGCATTTT
TRBV18	TRBJ1-2	NA	NA	CASSEGGAGYGYTF	TGTGCCAGCTCGGAGGGGGGCGCGGGCTATGGCTACACCTTC
TRBV5-1	TRBJ2-7	NA	NA	CASSSEGGTNPTYEQYF	TGCGCCAGCAGCTCCGAGGGGGGCACCAACCCCACCTACGAGCAGTACTTC
TRBV4-3	TRBJ2-7	NA	NA	CASSLSRTGYEQYF	TGCGCCAGCAGCCTTAGCCGGACGGGCTACGAGCAGTACTTC
TRBV28	TRBJ1-5	once	NA	CASTPKIYSNQPQHF	TGTGCCAGCACCCCGAAAATTTATAGCAATCAGCCCCAGCATTTT
TRBV7-9	TRBJ2-2	NA	NA	CAVRTGELFF	TGTGCCGTCAGAACCGGGGAGCTGTTTTTT
TRBV24-1	TRBJ2-1	NA	TRBD1	CATSDATGGRLNEQFF	TGTGCCACCAGTGATGCGACAGGGGGTCGTCTCAATGAGCAGTTCTTC
TRBV2	TRBJ2-5	NA	NA	CASTARQNQETQYF	TGTGCCAGCACCGCACGACAGAACCAAGAGACCCAGTACTTC
TRBV7-9	TRBJ2-5	NA	NA	CASSLSSETQYF	TGTGCCAGCAGCTTATCGTCAGAGACCCAGTACTTC
TRBV20-1	TRBJ2-1	NA	TRBD2	CSASIGALAGARNEQFF	TGCAGTGCTAGTATCGGGGCGCTAGCGGGAGCGCGGAATGAGCAGTTCTTC
TRBV4-1	TRBJ2-7	NA	TRBD2	CASSHRAGGSYEQYF	TGCGCCAGCAGCCATCGGGCGGGAGGGTCCTACGAGCAGTACTTC
TRBV9	TRBJ2-6	few	NA	CASSPRVGSGANVLTF	TGTGCCAGCAGCCCCCGGGTGGGTTCTGGGGCCAACGTCCTGACTTTC
TRBV4-3	TRBJ2-2	NA	NA	CASSQDRGYGELFF	TGCGCCAGCAGCCAAGATCGGGGGTACGGGGAGCTGTTTTTT
TRBV9	TRBJ1-4	NA	NA	CASSVARGGQLFF	TGTGCCAGCAGCGTCGCCAGGGGAGGGCAACTGTTTTTT
TRBV20-1	TRBJ1-5	NA	NA	CSASTPTRGSGQPQHF	TGCAGTGCTAGTACCCCTACGAGGGGCTCTGGTCAGCCCCAGCATTTT
TRBV19	TRBJ2-1	NA	TRBD2	CASRTTLGTSGINEQFF	TGTGCCAGTAGGACGACCCTAGGGACTAGCGGGATCAATGAGCAGTTCTTC
TRBV7-2	TRBJ2-1	NA	NA	CASSLSTKQFF	TGTGCCAGCAGCTTATCGACTAAGCAGTTCTTC
TRBV7-8	TRBJ2-5	NA	NA	CASSLVGAWYQETQYF	TGTGCCAGCAGCTTAGTCGGGGCCTGGTACCAAGAGACCCAGTACTTC
TRBV18	TRBJ2-2	NA	TRBD1	CASSPSTGLGELFF	TGTGCCAGCTCACCGTCGACAGGGCTCGGGGAGCTGTTTTTT
TRBV19	TRBJ2-7	NA	TRBD2	CASSMGGRPSYEQYF	TGTGCCAGTAGTATGGGGGGGAGGCCTTCCTACGAGCAGTACTTC
TRBV10-3	TRBJ1-1	NA	NA	CAISEKGGNTEAFF	TGTGCCATCAGTGAGAAGGGGGGGAACACTGAAGCTTTCTTT
TRBV11-3	TRBJ2-3	NA	NA	CASSYSGRSTDTQYF	TGTGCCAGCAGCTACTCCGGGAGAAGCACAGATACGCAGTATTTT
TRBV15	TRBJ1-6	NA	TRBD1	CATSRVGNRGSYNSPLHF	TGTGCCACCAGCAGAGTTGGAAACAGGGGGTCCTATAATTCACCCCTCCACTTT
TRBV11-1	TRBJ2-7	NA	NA	CASSPSPDRPHEQYF	TGTGCCAGCAGCCCCTCCCCCGACAGGCCCCACGAGCAGTACTTC
TRBV6-2/TRBV6-3	TRBJ2-4	NA	TRBD2	CASSLASGNIQYF	TGTGCCAGCAGTCTTGCTAGCGGGAACATTCAGTACTTC
TRBV29-1	TRBJ2-6	NA	NA	CSAPRQTSGANVLTF	TGCAGCGCCCCCAGACAAACCTCTGGGGCCAACGTCCTGACTTTC
TRBV7-2	TRBJ1-6	NA	NA	CASSLDAVNSPLHF	TGTGCCAGCAGCTTAGATGCGGTTAATTCACCCCTCCACTTT
TRBV5-8	TRBJ2-1	NA	NA	CASSPRQRSSYNEQFF	TGTGCCAGCAGTCCTAGACAAAGAAGCTCCTACAATGAGCAGTTCTTC
TRBV20-1	TRBJ2-7	NA	TRBD2	CSASIGTSGYEQYF	TGCAGTGCTAGTATCGGGACTAGCGGTTACGAGCAGTACTTC
TRBV28	TRBJ1-2	NA	NA	CASSGTANYGYTF	TGTGCCAGCAGTGGGACGGCGAACTATGGCTACACCTTC
TRBV3-1/TRBV3-2	TRBJ2-7	NA	NA	CASSQLLGETREQYF	TGTGCCAGCAGCCAATTACTAGGAGAGACGAGGGAGCAGTACTTC